This T cell receptor (beta chain) was captured by sequencing in a study of CD8 T cells in ankylosing spondylitis. TCR beta libraries were made by quantitative 5'-RACE with molecular barcodes. TCRdb independently ran MiXCR on the 5' RACE reads; one entry per CDR3 protein. The sample holds 750,000 to 850,000 distinct CDR3 sequences, approximately 10% seen once. Whole-study findings and limits: Significantly higher representation of disease-linked clones was reported for matched ankylosing spondylitis synovial fluid. Disease-linked clones, CD8+, were relatively rare in peripheral blood. Ankylosing spondylitis blood appeared to carry a characteristic TCR beta motif of roughly eight highly homologous variants. Some of these motif variants have turned up before, in reports on reactive arthritis synovial fluid and blood.

The V end lost 8 bases, the J end lost 11 bases, and 28 bases lay between the germline ends. Germline V gives CDR1 SQVTM, CDR2 ANQGSEA. The CDR3 has 14 amino acids. This clonotype was observed at least ten times. No antigen is known for it. The sequenced sample consisted of blood, either unsorted or a sorted T cell fraction (not recorded which). The chain employs TRBV29-1 and TRBJ2-7; D is uncertain. The sequence derives from a male donor with ankylosing spondylitis. Here the CDR3 DNA reads TGCAGCTCCATTCAACACGGATTTCCTGGGTTTGAGTACTTC. It specifies CSSIQHGFPGFEYF.